In this sample, the clone carrying this T cell receptor beta chain turned up once. PCR primers comprised 60 Vbeta and 13 Jbeta primers. Sequencing used immunoSEQ multiplex PCR; TCRdb keeps in-frame clones, though not all of them. The profile shows 220,000 or so clones, about 75% of them singletons. Trimming took off 2 bases at V and 4 bases at J, with 18 bases between the two ends. Germline CDR1 MGHRA, CDR2 YSYEKL. This CDR3 spans 17 amino acids. These data are taken from a study of cytomegalovirus exposure and HLA in healthy donors. The TCR comes from a woman aged 30 to 39 in good health and CMV-seronegative. The sequenced sample consisted of PBMCs. The chain is built from TRBV4-1 and TRBJ2-1, with D possibly being TRBD2 (5 bases). The chain's CDR3 is CASSQPFRGRGYNEQFF. The CDR3 bases are TGCGCCAGCAGCCAACCTTTTAGAGGCCGGGGTTACAATGAGCAGTTCTTC.